These 31 T cell receptor beta chains came from one sample sequenced in a study of cytomegalovirus exposure and HLA in healthy donors. PCR employed 60 Vbeta and 13 Jbeta primers. Libraries were prepared by immunoSEQ multiplex PCR; TCRdb keeps only in-frame clonotypes and omits some of them. The sample records hundreds of thousands of clones, approximately 78% being singletons. The material sequenced was PBMCs. The source of these receptors is a boy aged 5-17 years in good health and CMV-seronegative.

The chain carries TRBV7-9 and TRBJ1-5; 7 bases line up with TRBD1. With V trimmed by 5 bases and J by 2 bases, 9 bases remained unmatched. Germline CDR1 is SEHNR and CDR2 is FQNEAQ (reference sequence). The CDR3 sequence is 16 residues long. CDR3 DNA sequence: TGTGCCAGCAGCCCAATACAGGGGAGAGGCAATCAGCCCCAGCATTTT. It translates to CASSPIQGRGNQPQHF.

J is TRBJ2-2 and V is TRBV9; D perhaps matches TRBD2 (6 bases). The CDR3 sequence is 16 residues long. V was trimmed by 5 bases and J by 0 bases, leaving 14 bases between them. The germline V gene has CDR1 SGDLS and CDR2 YYNGEE. The CDR3 DNA reads TGTGCCAGCAGTTTAGGAGCTAGCGCGAACACCGGGGAGCTGTTTTTT. It encodes CASSLGASANTGELFF.

The chain joins TRBV19 to TRBJ1-1, with 7 bases that match TRBD1. This CDR3 is built from 14 residues. V lost 6 bases, J lost 1 base, and 5 bases stayed unmatched. In germline, CDR1 is LNHDA, CDR2 SQIVND (reference sequence). The CDR3 protein is CASSQQGPNTEAFF. CDR3 nucleotide sequence: TGTGCCAGTAGCCAACAGGGGCCGAACACTGAAGCTTTCTTT.

This clone was seen a handful of times. The chain combines TRBV25-1 with TRBJ1-5, with TRBD1 matching 8 bases. There are 15 residues in the CDR3. Unmatched junction bases numbered 8, after V lost 8 bases and J lost 2 bases. Germline V gives CDR1 MGHDK, CDR2 SYGVNS. CDR3 nucleotide sequence: TGTGCCAGCGGAGCCGGGACAGGAGGCAATCAGCCCCAGCATTTT. Its translation is CASGAGTGGNQPQHF.

This clone was counted a few times. V gene TRBV14 combines with J gene TRBJ2-7; 7 nucleotides line up with TRBD2. This CDR3 is 14 amino acids long. V lost 4 bases, J lost 7 bases, and 10 bases stayed unmatched. Germline lookup yields CDR1 SGHDN and CDR2 FVKESK. Written as DNA, the CDR3 is TGTGCCAGCAGCCTGCGATATCAGGGAGGGGAGCAGTACTTC. Encoded protein: CASSLRYQGGEQYF.

The rearrangement links TRBV5-4 to TRBJ1-5, with TRBD1 as a possible D gene (5 bases). CDR3 length: 14 residues. Germline CDR1 reads SGHNT; CDR2 reads YYREEE (reference sequence). The germline V and J ends were trimmed by 2 bases and 0 bases, with 6 bases remaining between them. The CDR3: CASSFTGSNQPQHF. CDR3 DNA: TGTGCCAGCAGCTTCACAGGTAGCAATCAGCCCCAGCATTTT.

J is TRBJ2-3 and V is TRBV2; 8 nucleotides agree with TRBD1. Germline CDR1 SNHLY, CDR2 FYNNEI. The length of the CDR3 is 19 residues. J gave up 0 bases and V 8 bases, and 19 bases lay outside the gene matches. This CDR3 is CASHWARNSGQASTDTQYF. CDR3 in DNA: TGTGCCAGCCATTGGGCCCGCAATTCGGGACAGGCTAGCACAGATACGCAGTATTTT.

This chain links TRBV11-2 with TRBJ2-5; 9 nucleotides agree with TRBD2. CDR1 SGHAT and CDR2 FQNNGV come from the germline V gene. This CDR3 has 15 amino acids. Trimming removed 5 bases from V and 2 bases from J; junction bases left unmatched: 6. CDR3 sequence: CASSALAGQQETQYF. The CDR3, as DNA: TGTGCCAGCAGCGCCCTAGCGGGGCAACAAGAGACCCAGTACTTC.

V is TRBV2 and J is TRBJ2-7; TRBD1 aligns across 8 bases. The CDR3 covers 13 residues. The V gene end was trimmed by 7 bases and the J gene end by 6 bases; junction bases not matched to a gene: 8. CDR1 is SNHLY and CDR2 is FYNNEI in the germline V gene. The CDR3 sequence: CASTKTGAAEQYF. The CDR3 DNA reads TGTGCCAGCACGAAGACAGGGGCGGCCGAGCAGTACTTC.

The chain carries TRBV30 and TRBJ2-2, with D tentatively TRBD2 (6 bases). The germline CDR1 and CDR2 sequences are GTSNPN and SVGIG (reference sequence). The CDR3 spans 16 residues. Between the trimmed V and J ends, which lost 1 base and 3 bases, there was a span of 15 bases. DNA for the CDR3: TGTGCCTGGAGTGACCTTGAGGGAGGAGACACCGGGGAGCTGTTTTTT. Translated, it gives CAWSDLEGGDTGELFF.

V and J are TRBV5-8 and TRBJ1-2; D is possibly TRBD1 (5 bases). CDR1 and CDR2 (germline): SGHTS, YDEGEE. This CDR3 contains 13 residues. Trimming pared 2 bases from V and 0 bases from J, leaving 5 bases between. The chain's CDR3 is CASSLGANYGYTF. The CDR3 nucleotides read TGTGCCAGCAGCTTAGGGGCTAACTATGGCTACACCTTC.

This clone occurred once. The genes are TRBV6-1 and TRBJ2-1; D is unclear. The V gene lost 10 bases and the J gene lost 0 bases, with 13 bases spanning the gap. Germline V gene sequence: CDR1 MNHNS, CDR2 SASEGT. This CDR3 is 14 amino acids long. The CDR3 bases are TGTGCCACTACCCCGGAGAGCTCCTACAATGAGCAGTTCTTC. Translated: CATTPESSYNEQFF.

The J gene is TRBJ2-7, the V gene TRBV5-5; possibly TRBD1 for D (5 bases). The V and J ends lost 0 bases and 6 bases respectively, with 22 bases between them. Germline CDR1 and CDR2: SGHKS and YYEKEE (reference sequence). There are 17 residues in the CDR3. The CDR3 DNA reads TGTGCCAGCAGCTTGGAGCAGGGTAGGTTTAAGTTAAGCGAGCAGTACTTC. It translates to CASSLEQGRFKLSEQYF.

The chain couples TRBV7-3 to TRBJ2-5, with a tentative D call TRBD2 (5 bases). The tail of the sequence fits TRBJ2-7 better, so the J call may be wrong. The CDR3 totals 14 residues. Per the germline V gene, CDR1 is SGHTA and CDR2 is FQGTGA. The CDR3 DNA reads as TGTGCCAGCAGCCCCCAAGTTAGCGCACACGAGCAGTACTTC. Translated, it gives CASSPQVSAHEQYF.

The J gene is TRBJ2-3, the V gene TRBV14; 14 nucleotides agree with TRBD2. CDR1 and CDR2 from the germline V gene are SGHDN and FVKESK. The trim removed 5 bases at V and 4 bases at J, leaving 11 bases unmatched. This CDR3 spans 18 amino acids. CDR3 amino acids: CASSGKGLAGVWADTQYF. CDR3 sequence (DNA): TGTGCCAGCAGCGGGAAGGGACTAGCGGGAGTGTGGGCAGATACGCAGTATTTT.

This clone appeared a few times. Other nucleotide sequences from this sample produce the same CDR3. The chain joins TRBV7-9 to TRBJ1-1, with no clear D. V lost 5 bases and J lost 0, with 10 bases in between. CDR1 and CDR2 (germline): SEHNR, FQNEAQ (reference sequence). The CDR3 has 14 residues. CDR3 sequence (DNA): TGTGCCAGCAGCCTGGGAGACCTGAACACTGAAGCTTTCTTT. It is translated as CASSLGDLNTEAFF.

The CDR3 here is CASRDRAGYYNSPLHF. Here the CDR3 DNA reads TGTGCCAGCAGAGACAGGGCGGGGTACTATAATTCACCCCTCCACTTT. The chain combines TRBV2 with TRBJ1-6; TRBD1 agrees at 7 bases. The CDR3 is 16 amino acids. The germline V gene encodes CDR1 SNHLY and CDR2 FYNNEI. J lost 3 bases, V lost 6 bases, and 8 bases had no gene match.

The chain is built from TRBV13 and TRBJ2-7, with 11 bases fitting TRBD1. Germline loops: CDR1 PRHDT, CDR2 FYEKMQ (reference sequence). The J segment lost 6 bases and the V segment lost 4 bases, leaving 11 bases of the junction unmatched. The CDR3 sequence is 16 residues long. Written as DNA, the CDR3 is TGTGCCAGCAGCTCCATGGGACAGGGGGTAGGTGGCGAGCAGTACTTC. Its protein is CASSSMGQGVGGEQYF.

In the case of this clone: Other DNA sequences of this sample code for an identical CDR3. The chain uses TRBV30 and TRBJ2-1; D perhaps matches TRBD2 (7 bases). Germline lookup yields CDR1 GTSNPN and CDR2 SVGIG (reference sequence). The germline V and J ends were trimmed by 1 base and 7 bases, with 14 bases remaining between them. This CDR3 has 14 residues. This chain's CDR3 is CAWSGGGGLNEQFF. CDR3 sequence (DNA): TGTGCCTGGAGTGGAGGGGGGGGTCTAAATGAGCAGTTCTTC.

This rearrangement joins TRBV5-5 to TRBJ2-5; 11 bases agree with TRBD2. Germline CDR1 reads SGHKS; CDR2 reads YYEKEE (reference sequence). The trim removed 4 bases at V and 7 bases at J, leaving 12 bases unmatched. This CDR3 comprises 16 residues. The CDR3 region has the DNA TGTGCCAGCAGCCCTAAGACTAGCGGGGCCCTCCTGACCCAGTACTTC. This sequence encodes CASSPKTSGALLTQYF.

The count of this clone is one. This chain uses TRBV5-1 with TRBJ2-1; possible D gene TRBD2, 6 bases. In germline, CDR1 is SGHRS, CDR2 YFSETQ. V dropped 1 base and J dropped 5 bases, with 10 bases sitting between them. CDR3 length: 14 amino acids. Here the CDR3 reads CASSLTGVNNEQFF. The DNA for the CDR3 is TGCGCCAGCAGCTTGACGGGAGTGAACAATGAGCAGTTCTTC. Combining the CDR3 with reference TRBV5-1 and TRBJ2-1 gives the whole variable domain KAGVTQTPRYLIKTRGQQVTLSCSPISGHRSVSWYQQTPGQGLQFLFEYFSETQRNKGNFPGRFSGRQFSNSRSEMNVSTLELGDSALYLCASSLTGVNNEQFFGPGTRLTVL.

The chain joins TRBV15 to TRBJ2-7; possible D gene TRBD2, 7 bases. V was pared by 1 base and J by 0 bases, with 13 bases between. The CDR3 loop spans 16 amino acids. Germline-derived CDR1 and CDR2 are LNHNV and YYDKDF (reference sequence). The CDR3 reads CATSRAGGLLSYEQYF. The CDR3, as DNA: TGTGCCACCAGCAGAGCGGGGGGCCTGCTCTCCTACGAGCAGTACTTC.

This chain connects TRBV27 to TRBJ2-7; D perhaps matches TRBD1 (6 bases). V was trimmed by 6 bases and J by 2 bases, leaving 20 bases between them. The CDR3 has 16 amino acids. Germline V CDR1 and CDR2: MNHEY, SMNVEV (reference sequence). DNA of the CDR3: TGTGCCAGCAGCATGAGTTATGGGACAAAGACCTACGAGCAGTACTTC. It specifies CASSMSYGTKTYEQYF.

This rearrangement joins TRBV19 to TRBJ1-6; 10 nucleotides line up with TRBD1. This CDR3 is 15 amino acids long. CDR1 LNHDA and CDR2 SQIVND come from the germline V gene (reference sequence). Losses at the gene ends were 2 bases for V and 8 bases for J; bases not matched to a gene: 3. The CDR3 protein is CASSIQDRGDSPLHF. In nucleotides, the CDR3 is TGTGCCAGTAGTATACAGGACAGGGGGGATTCACCCCTCCACTTT.

This clone has a handful of counts. The rearrangement joins TRBV7-3 to TRBJ2-6; 8 bases align to TRBD1. The V gene end was trimmed by 4 bases and the J gene end by 2 bases; junction bases not matched to a gene: 1. The CDR3 is 15 amino acids. The germline V gene has CDR1 SGHTA and CDR2 FQGTGA. Here the CDR3 reads CASSSQGAGANVLTF. The DNA for the CDR3 is TGTGCCAGCAGCTCACAGGGGGCTGGGGCCAACGTCCTGACTTTC. Drawing the rest from reference TRBV7-3 and TRBJ2-6, the complete variable domain is GAGVSQTPSNKVTEKGKYVELRCDPISGHTALYWYRQSLGQGPEFLIYFQGTGAADDSGLPNDRFFAVRPEGSVSTLKIQRTERGDSAVYLCASSSQGAGANVLTFGAGSRLTVL.

The CDR3 protein is CASSRRGGAYEQYF. DNA of the CDR3: TGTGCCAGCTCACGAAGGGGGGGAGCCTACGAGCAGTACTTC. The chain combines TRBV6-5 with TRBJ2-5, with TRBD2 as a possible D gene (7 bases). The J call is in doubt because the DNA end fits TRBJ2-7 better. The length of the CDR3 is 14 residues. Germline values: CDR1 MNHEY, CDR2 SVGAGI.

The chain recombines TRBV19 with TRBJ1-1; unclear D gene. Germline values: CDR1 LNHDA, CDR2 SQIVND (reference sequence). The CDR3 is 12 amino acids. V lost 3 bases, J lost 5 bases, and 7 bases lay in between. In DNA, the CDR3 is TGTGCCAGTAGTATCGACATAACTGAAGCTTTCTTT. Translated, it gives CASSIDITEAFF.

This rearrangement joins TRBV4-1 to TRBJ2-7; 13 bases map to TRBD2. This CDR3 contains 15 residues. Germline V gives CDR1 MGHRA, CDR2 YSYEKL. The ends lost 4 bases at V and 4 bases at J; junction bases unmatched: 4. CDR3 DNA: TGCGCCAGCAGCCGACCGACTAGCGGGAGGTACGAGCAGTACTTC. Its translation is CASSRPTSGRYEQYF.

In DNA, the CDR3 is TGTGCCAGTAGCCGAACAGGGGGCTCTAACTATGGCTACACCTTC. It encodes CASSRTGGSNYGYTF. The chain carries TRBV19 and TRBJ1-2; 9 nucleotides align to TRBD1. The CDR3 is 15 residues long. Germline assignment: CDR1 LNHDA and CDR2 SQIVND (reference sequence). The V segment lost 6 bases and the J segment 0 bases; nucleotides outside the gene matches: 5. Supplemented by reference TRBV19 and TRBJ1-2, the full variable domain reads DGGITQSPKYLFRKEGQNVTLSCEQNLNHDAMYWYRQDPGQGLRLIYYSQIVNDFQKGDIAEGYSVSREKKESFPLTVTSAQKNPTAFYLCASSRTGGSNYGYTFGSGTRLTVV.

Comment on this clone: The junction does not match germline at one end; this may be a read error. The genes are TRBV6-4 and TRBJ2-3; 12 bases agree with TRBD2. Germline-derived CDR1 and CDR2 are MRHNA and SNTAGT. The CDR3 covers 14 residues. CDR3 DNA sequence: TGTGCCAGCAGTGTGACTAGCGGGAGTGATACGCGGTATTTT. Protein: CASSVTSGSDTRYF.

This chain joins TRBV16 and TRBJ1-3; TRBD1 might be the D (5 bases). Germline-derived CDR1 and CDR2 are KGHSY and FQNENV. CDR3 length: 15 amino acids. The ends were cut back, 1 base at V and 6 bases at J, with 13 bases in the middle. The CDR3 DNA is TGTGCCAGCAGCCAATATGGGGCAGTACAAAACACCATATATTTT. Translation: CASSQYGAVQNTIYF.